These 14 T cell receptor beta chains were sequenced from one sample in a study of cytomegalovirus exposure and HLA in healthy donors. The PCR used 60 Vbeta and 13 Jbeta primers. Using immunoSEQ multiplex PCR, the repertoire was profiled, and TCRdb retains in-frame clones only, with some absent. Here the sample spans 150,000 to 200,000 clones, more than 70% being singletons. Sequenced input: PBMCs. The receptors come from a male donor in good health and CMV-seropositive.

V is TRBV30 and J is TRBJ1-3; D unclear. The CDR3 extends over 10 amino acids. Trimming pared 5 bases from V and 9 bases from J, leaving 8 bases between. Germline lookup yields CDR1 GTSNPN and CDR2 SVGIG (reference sequence). CDR3 bases: TGTGCCTGGTGGGCAGGCACCATATATTTT. It encodes CAWWAGTIYF.

The rearrangement uses TRBV29-1 and TRBJ1-3, with TRBD1 matching over 7 bases. Germline CDR1 and CDR2: SQVTM and ANQGSEA. With 6 bases clipped from V and 4 bases from J, the junction kept 9 bases outside the gene matches. The CDR3 totals 14 residues. The CDR3 sequence is CSVSGTAVGNTIYF. The DNA for the CDR3 is TGCAGCGTCTCCGGGACAGCGGTCGGAAACACCATATATTTT. Looking up the rest from reference TRBV29-1 and TRBJ1-3 gives the full variable domain: SAVISQKPSRDICQRGTSLTIQCQVDSQVTMMFWYRQQPGQSLTLIATANQGSEATYESGFVIDKFPISRPNLTFSTLTVSNMSPEDSSIYLCSVSGTAVGNTIYFGEGSWLTVV.

V and J are TRBV30 and TRBJ2-4; tentatively, D is TRBD1 (6 bases). This CDR3 is 15 amino acids long. Trimming pared 3 bases from V and 6 bases from J, leaving 18 bases between. CDR1 is GTSNPN and CDR2 is SVGIG in the germline V gene (reference sequence). CDR3 residues: CAWSGTPQGRNIQYF. The CDR3 DNA reads as TGTGCCTGGAGCGGCACTCCTCAGGGGAGAAACATTCAGTACTTC.

V gene TRBV28 combines with J gene TRBJ2-7; 8 bases are a match to TRBD1. CDR1 MDHEN and CDR2 SYDVKM come from the germline V gene. Germline trimming cut 5 bases from V and 0 bases from J; bases unmatched to any gene: 6. The CDR3 extends over 15 amino acids. CDR3 sequence (DNA): TGTGCCAGCAGTCTACAGGGGGACCCCTCCTACGAGCAGTACTTC. Its translation is CASSLQGDPSYEQYF.

The chain is built from TRBV18 and TRBJ1-4; tentatively, D is TRBD1 (5 bases). V lost 3 bases to trimming and J lost 11 bases, with 19 bases between them. In germline, CDR1 is KGHSH, CDR2 LQKENI. CDR3 length: 15 amino acids. DNA for the CDR3: TGTGCCAGCTCACCTCGGTCATCGGGGGAGGGGAAACTGTTTTTT. It codes for CASSPRSSGEGKLFF.

The CDR3 here is CAWRGLASYNEQFF. The CDR3 DNA is TGTGCCTGGAGGGGACTAGCCTCCTACAATGAGCAGTTCTTC. The chain is built from TRBV30 and TRBJ2-1; 9 bases map to TRBD2. This CDR3 has 14 residues. Germline trimming cut 3 bases from V and 0 bases from J; bases unmatched to any gene: 0. Per the germline V gene, CDR1 is GTSNPN and CDR2 is SVGIG (reference sequence).

The rearrangement joins TRBV9 to TRBJ2-1, with D perhaps TRBD2 (7 bases). Germline assignment: CDR1 SGDLS and CDR2 YYNGEE. This CDR3 region has 17 residues. Trimming shortened V by 4 bases and J by 2 bases, and 19 bases separated the two germline ends. CDR3 loop: CASSFLGGAGAYNEQFF. Here the CDR3 DNA reads TGTGCCAGCAGCTTCCTTGGGGGCGCGGGAGCCTACAATGAGCAGTTCTTC.

The chain uses TRBV7-6 and TRBJ1-5; D perhaps matches TRBD1 (6 bases). Per germline, CDR1 SGHVS and CDR2 FNYEAQ. The V gene lost 5 bases and the J gene lost 3 bases, with 11 bases spanning the gap. The CDR3 length is 14 residues. The CDR3 DNA follows: TGTGCCAGCAGCCCAGGACAGTACAATCAGCCCCAGCATTTT. As protein: CASSPGQYNQPQHF.

The V call is TRBV19, the J call TRBJ2-1, with 8 bases matching TRBD1. CDR3 length: 17 residues. Germline CDR1 and CDR2: LNHDA and SQIVND (reference sequence). Trimming cost V 3 bases and J 3 bases; bases outside gene matches: 10. The CDR3 here is CASSITHPGGGYNEQFF. In nucleotides, the CDR3 is TGTGCCAGTAGTATCACCCACCCAGGGGGCGGCTACAATGAGCAGTTCTTC.

This clone was picked up a small number of times. For the CDR3, the DNA is TGCGCCAGCAGCCAAGTGCAATGGGGAGCCGGGGAGCTGTTTTTT. It encodes CASSQVQWGAGELFF. The rearrangement links TRBV4-3 to TRBJ2-2; D perhaps matches TRBD2 (5 bases). Germline V gene data show CDR1 as LGHNA and CDR2 as YSLEER. This CDR3 spans 15 amino acids. Trimming shortened V by 1 base and J by 6 bases, and 12 bases separated the two germline ends.

The chain couples TRBV6-5 to TRBJ1-1; D is unresolved. V was clipped by 6 bases and J by 10 bases, with 15 bases between them. CDR1 is MNHEY and CDR2 is SVGAGI in the germline V gene. The CDR3 runs to 12 residues. The DNA for the CDR3 is TGTGCCAGCAGCCCCGGGTTGAGTCGAGCTTTCTTT. Its protein product is CASSPGLSRAFF.

This sequence joins TRBV7-3 and TRBJ1-2; D is unclear. Germline CDR1 reads SGHTA; CDR2 reads FQGTGA. V dropped 4 bases and J dropped 8 bases, with 14 bases sitting between them. This CDR3 region has 13 residues. For the CDR3, the DNA is TGTGCCAGCAGCTCTGGGCGCCAAGACGGCTACACCTTC. Its translation is CASSSGRQDGYTF.

The chain carries TRBV4-1 and TRBJ2-1, with TRBD2 identical over 13 bases. V trimming: 0 bases; J trimming: 7 bases; junction bases outside the gene matches: 12. Germline CDR1 is MGHRA and CDR2 is YSYEKL. CDR3 length: 19 amino acids. CDR3 loop: CASSQDPPTSGRARNEQFF. CDR3 sequence (DNA): TGCGCCAGCAGCCAAGACCCCCCCACTAGCGGGAGGGCCAGGAATGAGCAGTTCTTC.

This clone was observed a handful of times. The chain links TRBV14 to TRBJ2-3; D gene uncertain. V was clipped by 1 base and J by 5 bases, with 16 bases between them. Germline V CDR1 and CDR2: SGHDN, FVKESK. CDR3 size: 16 residues. The CDR3 region is CASSQALNQREDTQYF. The DNA for the CDR3 is TGTGCCAGCAGCCAAGCCCTAAACCAGCGCGAAGATACGCAGTATTTT.